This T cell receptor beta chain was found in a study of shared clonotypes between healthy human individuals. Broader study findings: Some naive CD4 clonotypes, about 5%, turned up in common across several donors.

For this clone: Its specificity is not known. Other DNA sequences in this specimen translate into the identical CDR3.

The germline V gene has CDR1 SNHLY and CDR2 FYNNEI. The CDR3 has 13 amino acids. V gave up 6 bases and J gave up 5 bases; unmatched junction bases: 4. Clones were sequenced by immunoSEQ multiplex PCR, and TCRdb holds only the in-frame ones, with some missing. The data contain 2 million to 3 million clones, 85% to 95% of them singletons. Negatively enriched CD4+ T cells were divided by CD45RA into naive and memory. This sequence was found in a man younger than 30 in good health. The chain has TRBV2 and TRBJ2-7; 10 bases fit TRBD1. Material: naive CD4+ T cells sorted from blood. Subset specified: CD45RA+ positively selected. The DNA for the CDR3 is TGTGCCAGCAGACCGGGACAGGGGAACGAGCAGTACTTC. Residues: CASRPGQGNEQYF.